These 31 T cell receptor beta chains came from one sample sequenced in a study of T-cell memory formation after mild COVID-19 (dated by TCRdb to the early 2020s). The method was 5' RACE. Sequencer: Illumina NovaSeq 6000. TCRdb reprocessing: public reads trimmed at Q25 with fastp, clones called with MiXCR, in-frame beta chains kept. Rows matching on CDR3 protein sequence are summarized as one entry with the most common DNA and genes. The table for this sample lists 350,000 or so distinct CDR3 sequences; 10% to 15% of them were counted only once. In total, the top ten clones hold about 20% of the sample. Material for sequencing was PBMCs or a T cell subset sorted from them (not recorded which). These receptors all stem from a man aged 18 to 35 who had mild COVID-19 (a few samples of this study predate the infection). The sample titles of this study are shuffled in the database, so cell type and time point are left out; the donor was told from shared clones.

This clonotype was recorded a few times. The V and J genes are TRBV20-1 and TRBJ1-5; maybe TRBD1 (5 bases). The CDR3 is 14 amino acids. Germline CDR1 and CDR2: DFQATT and SNEGSKA (reference sequence). CDR3 sequence: CSAGGRAGYQPQHF. As DNA, the CDR3 is TGCAGCGCCGGTGGCAGGGCGGGGTATCAGCCCCAGCATTTT.

This chain links TRBV7-9 with TRBJ2-7; weak D call: TRBD2 (5 bases). Germline loops: CDR1 SEHNR, CDR2 FQNEAQ (reference sequence). V shed 0 bases and J shed 3 bases, with 15 bases lying between them. The CDR3 length is 16 residues. The CDR3 sequence: CASSLARGSLIYEQYF. DNA for the CDR3: TGTGCCAGCAGCTTAGCGCGCGGGTCCCTAATCTACGAGCAGTACTTC.

This rearrangement joins TRBV7-2 to TRBJ2-7; D call uncertain. Germline CDR1 reads SGHTA; CDR2 reads FQGNSA. The CDR3 has 14 residues. V lost 5 bases and J lost 4, with 15 bases in between. CDR3 in DNA: TGTGCCAGCAGCGCCTCGGGTGGCCCATACGAGCAGTACTTC. Protein: CASSASGGPYEQYF.

This clonotype was picked up many times. This CDR3 is CASRRRGPSGAGDEQFF. The CDR3 DNA is TGTGCCAGCCGTCGGAGGGGTCCGTCTGGGGCAGGTGATGAGCAGTTCTTC. The chain links TRBV28 to TRBJ2-1, with a weak D call TRBD2 (6 bases). Germline loops: CDR1 MDHEN, CDR2 SYDVKM. The CDR3 contains 17 residues. V dropped 8 bases and J dropped 8 bases, with 28 bases sitting between them.

This clonotype has more than one count but fewer than ten. The genes are TRBV6-2 or TRBV6-3 and TRBJ2-2; D is possibly TRBD1 (5 bases). Germline V gene lookup returns CDR1 MNHEY and CDR2 SVGEGT. The CDR3 has 16 residues. The V end lost 4 bases, the J end lost 1 base, and 13 bases lay between the germline ends. The CDR3 DNA follows: TGTGCCAGCAGTTTACAGGCATCCAAGAACACCGGGGAGCTGTTTTTT. Translated, it gives CASSLQASKNTGELFF.

The chain employs TRBV6-6 and TRBJ1-6, with D possibly being TRBD1 (5 bases). Germline values: CDR1 MNHNY, CDR2 SVGAGI (reference sequence). V was clipped by 5 bases and J by 4 bases, with 6 bases between them. There are 13 residues in the CDR3. CDR3 in amino acids: CASSRQYNSPLHF. The CDR3 coding sequence is TGTGCCAGCAGTCGACAGTATAATTCACCCCTCCACTTT.

This clonotype occurred many times. J is TRBJ2-7 and V is TRBV7-2, with 11 bases that match TRBD2. CDR1 and CDR2 (germline): SGHTA, FQGNSA. The J segment lost 9 bases and the V segment lost 1 base, leaving 17 bases of the junction unmatched. The CDR3 spans 18 residues. CDR3 sequence reads: CASSLVLGIGSGGAAQYF. The CDR3 nucleotides are TGTGCCAGCAGCTTAGTTCTCGGGATTGGTAGCGGGGGGGCCGCGCAGTACTTC.

This clonotype was detected ten times or more. The chain is built from TRBV4-1 and TRBJ2-2, with D possibly matching TRBD1 (6 bases). CDR1 is MGHRA and CDR2 is YSYEKL in the germline V gene. The CDR3 loop spans 16 amino acids. With 4 bases removed from V and 0 bases from J, the gap between germline ends came to 12 bases. The CDR3 sequence: CASSLTQGPNTGELFF. The CDR3 nucleotides read TGCGCCAGCAGCCTAACACAGGGTCCGAACACCGGGGAGCTGTTTTTT.

V and J are TRBV12-3 or TRBV12-4 and TRBJ1-5; D ambiguous. This CDR3 spans 12 amino acids. Trimming stripped 6 bases from V and 4 bases from J, with 7 bases between. This chain's CDR3 is CASREENQPQHF. CDR3 DNA sequence: TGTGCCAGCAGGGAGGAGAATCAGCCCCAGCATTTT.

The chain recombines TRBV12-5 with TRBJ1-1, with no clear D. Germline V gene data show CDR1 as LGHNT and CDR2 as FRNRAP. The germline V and J ends were trimmed by 5 bases and 6 bases, with 7 bases remaining between them. CDR3 length equals 11 residues. The CDR3 sequence: CASGAAAEAFF. The CDR3 nucleotides read TGTGCTAGTGGTGCAGCCGCTGAAGCTTTCTTT.

This clonotype was counted a few times. The V call is TRBV7-6, the J call TRBJ1-2; a weak D match, TRBD1 (6 bases). V gave up 5 bases and J gave up 10 bases, with 17 bases separating them. In germline, CDR1 is SGHVS, CDR2 FNYEAQ. The CDR3 covers 13 residues. The CDR3: CASSETGQVDYTF. The CDR3, as DNA: TGTGCCAGCAGCGAAACAGGGCAAGTGGACTACACCTTC.

CDR3 residues: CSAREPRSGNTIYF. CDR3 bases: TGCAGTGCTAGAGAGCCACGCTCTGGAAACACCATATATTTT. The V call is TRBV20-1, the J call TRBJ1-3; D unclear. CDR1 and CDR2 from the germline V gene are DFQATT and SNEGSKA (reference sequence). V was cut by 0 bases and J by 0 bases, with 6 bases left in between. The CDR3 totals 14 residues.

The CDR3 bases are TGTGCCACCAGCAGATATGGCCCTGAGCAGTTCTTC. It encodes CATSRYGPEQFF. The chain employs TRBV15 and TRBJ2-1; unclear D gene. CDR1 is LNHNV and CDR2 is YYDKDF in the germline V gene (reference sequence). The V gene lost 2 bases and the J gene lost 9 bases, with 8 bases spanning the gap. The CDR3 contains 12 residues.

The chain couples TRBV21-1 to TRBJ2-5; the table's D call, TRBD1, has no DNA check behind it. TRBV21-1 is deemed a pseudogene. CDR3 length: 15 residues. The CDR3 region is CASNQQGACQETQYF. The CDR3 coding sequence is TGTGCCAGCAACCAACAGGGGGCTTGCCAAGAGACCCAGTACTTC.

The rearrangement uses TRBV7-6 and TRBJ1-1; the D gene is possibly TRBD1 (5 bases). Trimming removed 0 bases at V and 4 bases at J, with 9 bases between. The CDR3 consists of 14 residues. In germline, CDR1 is SGHVS, CDR2 FNYEAQ. The CDR3 loop is CASSLARGGTEAFF. The DNA of the CDR3 is TGTGCCAGCAGCTTAGCTAGGGGTGGCACTGAAGCTTTCTTT.

The count of this clonotype is one. The chain employs TRBV5-1 and TRBJ1-2, with 7 bases fitting TRBD1. Germline values: CDR1 SGHRS, CDR2 YFSETQ. J lost 0 bases, V lost 0 bases, and 8 bases had no gene match. This CDR3 region has 17 residues. The CDR3 spells CASSLAGKGAANYGYTF. In DNA, the CDR3 is TGCGCCAGCAGCTTGGCGGGGAAGGGGGCCGCTAACTATGGCTACACCTTC.

This clonotype was counted between two and nine times. The chain's CDR3 is CAISDNPRETQYF. In DNA, the CDR3 is TGTGCCATCAGTGATAACCCAAGGGAGACCCAGTACTTC. The V and J genes are TRBV10-3 and TRBJ2-5; no clear D. V lost 3 bases and J lost 5, with 10 bases in between. Per the germline V gene, CDR1 is ENHRY and CDR2 is SYGVKD. CDR3 length: 13 residues.

The V call is TRBV29-1, the J call TRBJ1-1, with a tentative D call TRBD1 (6 bases). Trimming shortened V by 5 bases and J by 4 bases, and 14 bases separated the two germline ends. The CDR3 spans 13 residues. Germline V gene lookup returns CDR1 SQVTM and CDR2 ANQGSEA. CDR3 protein: CSVTDRSGTEAFF. The CDR3 DNA sequence: TGCAGCGTTACCGACAGGTCCGGCACTGAAGCTTTCTTT.

This clonotype was counted only a few times. V usage is TRBV6-6 and J usage is TRBJ2-7, with D unresolved. CDR3 length: 13 residues. Per the germline V gene, CDR1 is MNHNY and CDR2 is SVGAGI (reference sequence). Deletions cut 5 bases from V and 4 bases from J, with 12 bases between. CDR3 coding DNA: TGTGCCAGCAGTGCCGAACCTCATTACGAGCAGTACGTC. Its protein product is CASSAEPHYEQYV.

V usage is TRBV6-6 and J usage is TRBJ1-1; possibly TRBD1 for D (6 bases). The CDR3 sequence is 16 residues long. Germline values: CDR1 MNHNY, CDR2 SVGAGI (reference sequence). Trimming took off 5 bases at V and 3 bases at J, with 19 bases between the two ends. The CDR3 bases are TGTGCCAGCAGTAAACAACATATACAGGGATACACTGAAGCTTTCTTT. It is translated as CASSKQHIQGYTEAFF.

The chain is built from TRBV6-2 or TRBV6-3 and TRBJ1-2; D call uncertain. The CDR3 sequence is 14 residues long. Trimming removed 6 bases from V and 2 bases from J, with 13 bases in between. Per germline, CDR1 MNHEY and CDR2 SVGEGT. The CDR3 region has the DNA TGTGCCAGCAGCAACACCCGGGCCAACTATGGCTACACCTTC. Amino acid sequence: CASSNTRANYGYTF.

This clonotype was counted a few times. This chain joins TRBV20-1 and TRBJ1-5; D is perhaps TRBD1 (5 bases). Between the trimmed V and J ends, which lost 6 bases and 2 bases, there was a span of 14 bases. The V gene's germline CDR1 is DFQATT and CDR2 SNEGSKA (reference sequence). The CDR3 extends over 14 amino acids. The CDR3 sequence: CSAWVRGRNQPQHF. The DNA of the CDR3 is TGCAGTGCCTGGGTGCGGGGCCGCAATCAGCCCCAGCATTTT.

In its sample, this clonotype was seen a few times. The chain joins TRBV7-9 to TRBJ2-2; 8 nucleotides match TRBD1. The CDR3 has 14 residues. V trimming: 5 bases; J trimming: 7 bases; junction bases outside the gene matches: 6. The V gene's germline CDR1 is SEHNR and CDR2 FQNEAQ (reference sequence). For the CDR3, the DNA is TGTGCCAGCAGCGACAGGGGTACCGTCGGGGAGCTGTTTTTT. This gives the protein CASSDRGTVGELFF.

This clonotype was detected a few times. This chain joins TRBV7-9 and TRBJ2-1, with a possible D match to TRBD2 (6 bases). Trimming left V 7 bases short and J 0 bases short, with 16 bases between. Looked up from germline, CDR1 is SEHNR and CDR2 is FQNEAQ (reference sequence). This CDR3 is 16 amino acids long. The CDR3, as DNA: TGTGCCAGCACCTTGGAGGAGGGCTTCTCCTACAATGAGCAGTTCTTC. Amino acids: CASTLEEGFSYNEQFF.

This clonotype was found many times. The gene calls are TRBV7-6 and TRBJ1-1; TRBD1 matches 7 bases. V lost 6 bases to trimming and J lost 0 bases; unmatched junction nucleotides: 10. The CDR3 consists of 16 residues. The germline CDR1 and CDR2 sequences are SGHVS and FNYEAQ. CDR3: CASSFSQGHMNTEAFF. The DNA of the CDR3 is TGTGCCAGCAGTTTTTCACAGGGGCACATGAACACTGAAGCTTTCTTT.

This clonotype occurred a few times. The rearrangement links TRBV24-1 to TRBJ2-3; 12 bases line up with TRBD2. The trim removed 5 bases at V and 4 bases at J, leaving 9 bases unmatched. Germline CDR1 KGHDR, CDR2 SFDVKD. CDR3 size: 17 residues. The CDR3 nucleotides are TGTGCCACCAGTGCAAGCGTGGGACTAGCGGGTGCAGATACGCAGTATTTT. Translating it yields CATSASVGLAGADTQYF.

V usage is TRBV11-1 and J usage is TRBJ2-2; 7 nucleotides align to TRBD2. The CDR3 is 16 residues long. Germline trimming cut 1 base from V and 2 bases from J; bases unmatched to any gene: 4. Per germline, CDR1 SGHAT and CDR2 FQDESV (reference sequence). CDR3 loop: CASSLGRGFNTGELFF. The DNA for the CDR3 is TGTGCCAGCAGCTTAGGGCGGGGGTTCAACACCGGGGAGCTGTTTTTT.

This clonotype was seen a few times. The chain recombines TRBV15 with TRBJ2-5; D is unresolved. Germline CDR1 is LNHNV and CDR2 is YYDKDF (reference sequence). V was clipped by 5 bases and J by 2 bases, with 12 bases between them. This CDR3 region has 14 residues. Written as DNA, the CDR3 is TGTGCCACCAGCGAGCAAACCCGGCAAGAGACCCAGTACTTC. Its protein is CATSEQTRQETQYF.

There are many counts of this clonotype. The CDR3 region is CSVSGQGHTQYF. The DNA for the CDR3 is TGCAGCGTTTCGGGACAGGGGCATACGCAGTATTTT. The chain has TRBV29-1 and TRBJ2-3; 10 bases match TRBD1. The V gene's germline CDR1 is SQVTM and CDR2 ANQGSEA. CDR3 length equals 12 residues. Trimming took 5 bases from V and 7 from J; bases not matched to a gene: 3.

Remarks on this clonotype: This may be a read error, as it is one base from a much larger clone. The J gene is TRBJ1-1, the V gene TRBV7-2, with D hard to call. Trimming pared 4 bases from V and 3 bases from J, leaving 3 bases between. Germline V gives CDR1 SGHTA, CDR2 FQGNSA. CDR3 size: 11 residues. CDR3 protein: CASSWYTEAFF. The CDR3 DNA reads TGTGCCAGCAGCTGGTACACTGAAGCTTTCTTT. Based on the CDR3 plus reference TRBV7-2 and TRBJ1-1, the full variable domain is GAGVSQSPSNKVTEKGKDVELRCDPISGHTALYWYRQSLGQGLEFLIYFQGNSAPDKSGLPSDRFSAERTGGSVSTLTIQRTQQEDSAVYLCASSWYTEAFFGQGTRLTVV.

This chain joins TRBV6-1 and TRBJ2-5; D gene ambiguous. CDR3 length: 14 residues. From germline, CDR1 is MNHNS and CDR2 SASEGT. Between the trimmed V and J ends, which lost 2 bases and 4 bases, there was a span of 11 bases. The CDR3 nucleotides are TGTGCCAGCAGTGAACGCAGGTCGGGAGAGACCCAGTACTTC. This encodes CASSERRSGETQYF.